These 2 T cell receptor beta chains came from one sample sequenced in a study of blood T cell repertoires in COVID-19. Profiling relied on immunoSEQ multiplex PCR, and the TCRdb table lists in-frame clones only, not all of them. The table records about 300,000 clones, 85% of them present only once. The specimen sequenced was peripheral blood. The source of these receptors is a human donor in a cohort sampled during active COVID-19.

In nucleotides, the CDR3 is TGTGCCAGCAGCTCCTATACGACAGGGACAGGCCGCGCTGGGACCCAGTACTTC. Amino acid sequence: CASSSYTTGTGRAGTQYF. The rearrangement links TRBV7-9 to TRBJ2-5; 8 bases are shared with TRBD1. With 4 bases clipped from V and 7 bases from J, the junction kept 20 bases outside the gene matches. The CDR3 sequence is 18 residues long. Germline V gene lookup returns CDR1 SEHNR and CDR2 FQNEAQ (reference sequence).

This chain uses TRBV28 with TRBJ2-3, with D maybe TRBD1 (6 bases). Trimming pared 6 bases from V and 2 bases from J, leaving 27 bases between. Germline CDR1 and CDR2: MDHEN and SYDVKM. The CDR3 length is 19 residues. CDR3 sequence reads: CASSLTATGTTTNTDTQYF. CDR3 bases: TGTGCCAGCAGCTTAACGGCTACAGGGACCACGACAAACACAGATACGCAGTATTTT.